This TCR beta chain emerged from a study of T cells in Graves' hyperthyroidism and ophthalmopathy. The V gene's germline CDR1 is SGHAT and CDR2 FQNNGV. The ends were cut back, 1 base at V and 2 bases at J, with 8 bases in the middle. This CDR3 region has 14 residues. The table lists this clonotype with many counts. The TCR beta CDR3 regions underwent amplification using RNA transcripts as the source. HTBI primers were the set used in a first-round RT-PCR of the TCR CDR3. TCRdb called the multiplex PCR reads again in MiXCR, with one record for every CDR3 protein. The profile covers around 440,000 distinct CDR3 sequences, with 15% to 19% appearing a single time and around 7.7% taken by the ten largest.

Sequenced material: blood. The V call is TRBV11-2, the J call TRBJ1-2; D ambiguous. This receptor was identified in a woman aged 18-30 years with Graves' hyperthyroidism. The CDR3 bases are TGTGCCAGCAGCTTAGTCGGAAGGAACTATGGCTACACCTTC. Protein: CASSLVGRNYGYTF.